This entry features one T cell receptor (beta chain) sequence. Its antigen is unidentified. The sample is drawn from a study of cytomegalovirus exposure and HLA in healthy donors. CDR3 length equals 13 residues. Looked up from germline, CDR1 is SNHLY and CDR2 is FYNNEI. With 6 bases removed from V and 4 bases from J, the gap between germline ends came to 10 bases. Study observations and caveats: From TCR beta sequences, most subjects' HLA-A and HLA-B alleles were reportedly predicted accurately.

The PCR was carried out with 60 Vbeta primers and 13 Jbeta primers. Some clones are missing from TCRdb's copy, which holds only in-frame ones; the method was immunoSEQ multiplex PCR. The sample holds about 69,000 clones, about 74% seen once. The receptor comes from a woman aged 55-69 years in good health and CMV-seropositive. The sequenced material came from PBMCs. The V gene is TRBV2, the J gene TRBJ2-1, with unresolved D. This chain's CDR3 is CASSETLYNEQFF. CDR3 sequence (DNA): TGTGCCAGCAGCGAAACTTTGTACAATGAGCAGTTCTTC.